This section outlines one T cell receptor (beta chain) sequence together with its context. Its antigen is undetermined. This record comes from a study of T cells in localized non-small cell lung cancer. Profiling relied on immunoSEQ multiplex PCR, and the TCRdb table lists in-frame clones only, not all of them. The table includes some 34,000 clones, about 82% detected once. The study's findings and limits: Uninvolved nearby lung showed the greatest T cell clonality, exceeding that found in tumor. Longer overall survival was associated with a higher density of T cells in the blood. When the top 100 tumor clones were examined, a median approximately 62 of them also appeared in the adjacent lung, which was paired and uninvolved.

This receptor was identified in a male donor at least 60 years old with stage III squamous cell lung carcinoma. Sample: peripheral blood, taken before any cancer treatment.

CDR3 nucleotides: TGTGCCAGCAGTGAATTCATCCGGGACAGGGGGCGCGAGCAGTACTTC. Amino acid sequence: CASSEFIRDRGREQYF. The genes are TRBV25-1 and TRBJ2-7, with TRBD1 identical over 12 bases. Germline V gene sequence: CDR1 MGHDK, CDR2 SYGVNS. With V trimmed by 1 base and J by 6 bases, 7 bases remained unmatched. The CDR3 runs to 16 residues.